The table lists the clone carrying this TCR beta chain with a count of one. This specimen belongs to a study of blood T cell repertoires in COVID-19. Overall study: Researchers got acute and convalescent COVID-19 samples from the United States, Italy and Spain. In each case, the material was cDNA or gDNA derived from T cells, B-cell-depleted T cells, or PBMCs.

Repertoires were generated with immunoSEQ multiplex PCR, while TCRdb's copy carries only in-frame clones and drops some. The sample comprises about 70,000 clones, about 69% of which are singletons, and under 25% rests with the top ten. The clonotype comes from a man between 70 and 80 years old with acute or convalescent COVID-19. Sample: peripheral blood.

The CDR3 here is CASRLGLAGHQETQYF. The CDR3 DNA reads as TGTGCCAGCCGGTTGGGACTAGCGGGCCATCAAGAGACCCAGTACTTC. The chain joins TRBV6-6 to TRBJ2-5; the match to TRBD2 covers 12 bases. Trimming at V came to 8 bases and at J to 2 bases, leaving 9 bases not matched to a gene. The germline V gene has CDR1 MNHNY and CDR2 SVGAGI (reference sequence). This CDR3 contains 16 residues.